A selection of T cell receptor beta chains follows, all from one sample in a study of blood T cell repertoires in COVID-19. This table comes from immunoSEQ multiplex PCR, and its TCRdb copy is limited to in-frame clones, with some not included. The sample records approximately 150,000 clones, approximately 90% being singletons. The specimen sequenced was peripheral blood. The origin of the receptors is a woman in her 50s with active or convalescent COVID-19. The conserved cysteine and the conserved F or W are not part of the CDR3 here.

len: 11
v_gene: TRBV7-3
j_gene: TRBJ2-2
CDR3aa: ASSPRLSGELF

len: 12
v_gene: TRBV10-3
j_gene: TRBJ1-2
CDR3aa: AISVSRGYYGYT

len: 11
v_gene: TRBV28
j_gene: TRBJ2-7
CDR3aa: ASSLEDSYEQY

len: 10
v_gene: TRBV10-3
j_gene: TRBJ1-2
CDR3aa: AISPSRYGYT

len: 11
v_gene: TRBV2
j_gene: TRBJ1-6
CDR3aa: ASSAQANSPLH

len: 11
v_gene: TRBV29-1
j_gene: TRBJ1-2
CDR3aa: SVEDLGGRGYT

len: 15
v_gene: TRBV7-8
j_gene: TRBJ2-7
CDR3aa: ASSLALAGAPSYEQY

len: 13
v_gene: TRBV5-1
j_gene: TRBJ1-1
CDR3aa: ASSLFRESGTEAF

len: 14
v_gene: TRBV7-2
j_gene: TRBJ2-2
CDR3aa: ASSPRGGAHTGELF

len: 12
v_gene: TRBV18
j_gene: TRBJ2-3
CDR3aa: ASSSQRVTDTQY

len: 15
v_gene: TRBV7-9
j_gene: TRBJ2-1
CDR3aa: ASSLVGTSSSYNEQF

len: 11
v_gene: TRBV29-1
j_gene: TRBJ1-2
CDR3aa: SVEPGSPYGYT

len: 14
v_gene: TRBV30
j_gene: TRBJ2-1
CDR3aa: AWSVRREGQGNEQF

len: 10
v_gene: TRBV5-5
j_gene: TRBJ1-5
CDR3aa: ASSRVGQPQH

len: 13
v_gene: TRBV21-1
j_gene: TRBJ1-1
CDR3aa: ASSNRPGQGAFAF

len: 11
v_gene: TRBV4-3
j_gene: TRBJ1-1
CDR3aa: ASSYRLNTEAF

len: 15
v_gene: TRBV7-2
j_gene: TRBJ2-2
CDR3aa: ASSLNYWIANTGELF

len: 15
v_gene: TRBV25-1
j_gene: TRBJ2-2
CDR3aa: ASRRAGTSGGTGELF

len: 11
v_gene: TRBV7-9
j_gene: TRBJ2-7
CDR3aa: ASSRTELYEQY

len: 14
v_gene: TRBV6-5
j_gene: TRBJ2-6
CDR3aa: ASSLGAQSGANVLT

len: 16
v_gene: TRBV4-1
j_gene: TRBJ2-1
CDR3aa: ASSQGTSGGSSNNEQF

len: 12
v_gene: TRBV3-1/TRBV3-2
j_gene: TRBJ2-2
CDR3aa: ASSQGGSTGELF

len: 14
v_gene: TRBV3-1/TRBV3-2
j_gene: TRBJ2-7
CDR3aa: ASSHRTSGPTYEQY

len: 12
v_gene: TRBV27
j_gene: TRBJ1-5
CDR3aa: ASSLSLQNQPQH

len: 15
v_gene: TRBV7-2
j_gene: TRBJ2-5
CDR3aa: ASSPLRTSGGGETQY

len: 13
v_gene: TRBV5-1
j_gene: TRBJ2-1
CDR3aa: ASSLVLGLAGEQF

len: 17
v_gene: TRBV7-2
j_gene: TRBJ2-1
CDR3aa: ASSLVSRTGTSSYNEQF

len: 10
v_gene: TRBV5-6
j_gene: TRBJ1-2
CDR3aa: ASSLGGYGYT

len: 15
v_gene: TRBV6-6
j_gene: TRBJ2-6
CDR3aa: ASSRQGFSSGANVLT

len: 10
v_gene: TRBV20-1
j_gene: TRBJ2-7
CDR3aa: SASLSSYEQY

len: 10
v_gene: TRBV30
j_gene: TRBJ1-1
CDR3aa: AWRGGNTEAF

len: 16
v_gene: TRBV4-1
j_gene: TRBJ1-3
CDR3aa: ASSQPGQTGVSGNTIY

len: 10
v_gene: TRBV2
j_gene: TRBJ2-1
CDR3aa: ASSRSKGVQF

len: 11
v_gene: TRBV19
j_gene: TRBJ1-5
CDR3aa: ASSIFISQPQH

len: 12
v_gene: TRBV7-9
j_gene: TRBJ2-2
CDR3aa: ASSSQGFTGELF

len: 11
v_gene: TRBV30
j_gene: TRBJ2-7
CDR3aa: AWTWTGAGEQY

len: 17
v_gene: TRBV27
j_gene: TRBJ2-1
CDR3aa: ASSPGLAGEGDSYNEQF

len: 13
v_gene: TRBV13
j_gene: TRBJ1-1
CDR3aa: ASSSRGTGVPEAF

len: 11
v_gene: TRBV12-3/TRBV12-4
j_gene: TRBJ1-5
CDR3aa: ASSLGSNQPQH

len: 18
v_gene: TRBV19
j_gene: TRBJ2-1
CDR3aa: ASTRLVPGLAGAGNNEQF

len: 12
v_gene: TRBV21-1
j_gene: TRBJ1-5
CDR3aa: ASSKEDRGQPQH

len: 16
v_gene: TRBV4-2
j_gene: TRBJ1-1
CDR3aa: ASSRVTGLVLKSTEAF

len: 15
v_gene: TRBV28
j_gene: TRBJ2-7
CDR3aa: ASSPRFWRSEAYEQY

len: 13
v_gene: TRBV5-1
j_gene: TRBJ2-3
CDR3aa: ASSFGQAIGDTQY

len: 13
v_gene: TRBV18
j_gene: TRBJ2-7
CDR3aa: ASTPGSAGTYEQY

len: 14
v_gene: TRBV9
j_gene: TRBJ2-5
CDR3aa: ASSVGLGGAEETQY

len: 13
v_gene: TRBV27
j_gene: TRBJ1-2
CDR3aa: ASQEKQGPNYGYT

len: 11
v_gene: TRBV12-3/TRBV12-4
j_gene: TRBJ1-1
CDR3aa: ASSFAGSTEAF